Below are 31 T cell receptor beta chains sequenced from a single sample in a study of blood T cell repertoires in COVID-19. Clones were read by immunoSEQ multiplex PCR, and TCRdb kept only the in-frame ones, dropping some. The table includes about 110,000 clones, more than 75% detected once. Sample: peripheral blood. These TCRs come from a woman in her forties or fifties with acute or convalescent COVID-19.

The chain carries TRBV14 and TRBJ2-3, with 9 nucleotides matching TRBD1. This CDR3 region has 16 residues. Germline CDR1 and CDR2: SGHDN and FVKESK. V lost 1 base, J lost 4 bases, and 6 bases stayed unmatched. CDR3 coding DNA: TGTGCCAGCAGCCAAGGTGGGACAGGGATCGCAGATACGCAGTATTTT. It specifies CASSQGGTGIADTQYF.

J is TRBJ1-3 and V is TRBV7-9; 7 bases map to TRBD1. This CDR3 has 15 residues. The J segment lost 0 bases and the V segment lost 3 bases, leaving 2 bases of the junction unmatched. Germline V gene sequence: CDR1 SEHNR, CDR2 FQNEAQ (reference sequence). The CDR3, as DNA: TGTGCCAGCAGCTTTTCAGGGGGCTCTGGAAACACCATATATTTT. Amino acid sequence: CASSFSGGSGNTIYF.

The DNA of the CDR3 is TGTGCCAGTACTGGTGTCACGGGAACCGGTGAAGCTTTCTTT. Translated, it gives CASTGVTGTGEAFF. The chain has TRBV19 and TRBJ1-1; D unclear. Trimming removed 7 bases from V and 7 bases from J, with 19 bases in between. Germline-derived CDR1 and CDR2 are LNHDA and SQIVND (reference sequence). The CDR3 is made up of 14 amino acids.

The chain employs TRBV5-6 and TRBJ2-7, with TRBD1 identical over 8 bases. CDR3 size: 17 residues. The J segment lost 0 bases and the V segment lost 3 bases, leaving 11 bases of the junction unmatched. Germline assignment: CDR1 SGHDT and CDR2 YYEEEE. CDR3 in DNA: TGTGCCAGCAGCTACCCGACAGGGGACCTCTTCTCCTACGAGCAGTACTTC. Encoded protein: CASSYPTGDLFSYEQYF.

V is TRBV18 and J is TRBJ2-1; weak D call: TRBD2 (5 bases). The V end was cut by 2 bases, the J end by 3 bases, with 11 bases between. The CDR3 runs to 15 residues. Per germline, CDR1 KGHSH and CDR2 LQKENI. Here the CDR3 DNA reads TGTGCCAGCTCACCATGGACTGCCAACTACAATGAGCAGTTCTTC. This gives the protein CASSPWTANYNEQFF.

This chain connects TRBV15 to TRBJ2-1, with TRBD2 matching 10 bases. The germline gives CDR1 LNHNV, CDR2 YYDKDF (reference sequence). This CDR3 is built from 15 residues. The junction had 3 bases not matched to a gene; V was cut back by 0 bases and J by 7 bases. The CDR3 spells CATSRDLAGVNEQFF. The CDR3 DNA follows: TGTGCCACCAGCAGAGATCTAGCGGGAGTTAATGAGCAGTTCTTC.

The chain carries TRBV15 and TRBJ2-3; 7 nucleotides agree with TRBD2. This CDR3 has 15 amino acids. Germline V gene lookup returns CDR1 LNHNV and CDR2 YYDKDF (reference sequence). With 4 bases clipped from V and 0 bases from J, the junction kept 4 bases outside the gene matches. The CDR3 is CATSTVGGSTDTQYF. CDR3 nucleotides: TGTGCCACCAGCACGGTGGGGGGGAGCACAGATACGCAGTATTTT.

This clone was seen at least ten times. In the same sample, other DNA sequences code for this CDR3. This chain joins TRBV7-6 and TRBJ1-2, with D perhaps TRBD1 (6 bases). The ends were cut back, 4 bases at V and 4 bases at J, with 10 bases in the middle. Germline V gene data show CDR1 as SGHVS and CDR2 as FNYEAQ. The length of the CDR3 is 13 residues. The CDR3 nucleotides are TGTGCCAGCAGCTCCAGGGGCGGCTATGGCTACACCTTC. It translates to CASSSRGGYGYTF. The complete variable domain, with remaining parts taken from reference TRBV7-6 and TRBJ1-2, reads GAGVSQSPRYKVTKRGQDVALRCDPISGHVSLYWYRQALGQGPEFLTYFNYEAQQDKSGLPNDRFSAERPEGSISTLTIQRTEQRDSAMYRCASSSRGGYGYTFGSGTRLTVV.

V is TRBV6-2 or TRBV6-3 and J is TRBJ2-5; 7 bases align to TRBD1. Trimming removed 2 bases from V and 4 bases from J; junction bases left unmatched: 7. The CDR3 sequence is 15 residues long. Germline V gene lookup returns CDR1 MNHEY and CDR2 SVGEGT. As DNA, the CDR3 is TGTGCCAGCAGTTACCTGACAGGGTCAGGAGAGACCCAGTACTTC. Translation gives CASSYLTGSGETQYF.

The V and J genes are TRBV6-5 and TRBJ2-5, with D tentatively TRBD2 (6 bases). CDR1 MNHEY and CDR2 SVGAGI come from the germline V gene. Trimming removed 5 bases at V and 4 bases at J, with 17 bases between. The CDR3 is 15 amino acids. CDR3 sequence reads: CASSHRTGARETQYF. As DNA, the CDR3 is TGTGCCAGCAGTCACAGGACGGGAGCCCGAGAGACCCAGTACTTC.

The chain employs TRBV27 and TRBJ1-6, with 11 bases lining up with TRBD1. CDR1 is MNHEY and CDR2 is SMNVEV in the germline V gene (reference sequence). Losses at the gene ends were 8 bases for V and 2 bases for J; bases not matched to a gene: 8. The CDR3 covers 17 residues. CDR3 bases: TGTGCCAGCGGAGGACAGGGGGCGGGCACCTATAATTCACCCCTCCACTTT. Protein product: CASGGQGAGTYNSPLHF.

CDR3 DNA sequence: TGTGCCAGCAGTCCCCAGGGGAATTCCTACGAGCAGTACTTC. Amino acid sequence: CASSPQGNSYEQYF. The chain joins TRBV28 to TRBJ2-7; TRBD1 is a possible D gene (6 bases). Germline V CDR1 and CDR2: MDHEN, SYDVKM. The CDR3 is 14 amino acids. V was pared by 5 bases and J by 1 base, with 12 bases between.

V gene TRBV5-1 combines with J gene TRBJ2-6; a possible D gene is TRBD1 (5 bases). V gave up 5 bases and J gave up 2 bases, with 11 bases separating them. Germline V gene lookup returns CDR1 SGHRS and CDR2 YFSETQ. The CDR3 is made up of 15 amino acids. In DNA form, the CDR3 reads TGCGCCAGCAGGAAAGCAGGGACTGGGGCCAACGTCCTGACTTTC. As protein: CASRKAGTGANVLTF.

The chain combines TRBV5-1 with TRBJ2-7; 9 bases fit TRBD1. Germline CDR1 SGHRS, CDR2 YFSETQ. With V trimmed by 3 bases and J by 3 bases, 4 bases remained unmatched. This CDR3 spans 14 amino acids. CDR3 DNA sequence: TGCGCCAGCAGCTCGGACAGGGGAAGCTACGAGCAGTACTTC. The encoded protein is CASSSDRGSYEQYF.

The chain recombines TRBV5-1 with TRBJ2-7; 7 nucleotides match TRBD2. J lost 2 bases, V lost 0 bases, and 2 bases had no gene match. Looked up from germline, CDR1 is SGHRS and CDR2 is YFSETQ. CDR3 length: 14 residues. The CDR3 protein is CASSLAGLAYEQYF. The DNA of the CDR3 is TGCGCCAGCAGCTTGGCTGGACTAGCCTACGAGCAGTACTTC.

The rearrangement uses TRBV27 and TRBJ2-7; no reliable D call. Germline loops: CDR1 MNHEY, CDR2 SMNVEV (reference sequence). The V and J ends lost 2 bases and 3 bases respectively, with 14 bases between them. The CDR3 loop spans 15 amino acids. This CDR3 is CASSLKSGLSYEQYF. The CDR3, as DNA: TGTGCCAGCAGTTTAAAGTCGGGTCTTAGCTACGAGCAGTACTTC.

The chain recombines TRBV14 with TRBJ1-2, with TRBD1 matching 11 bases. V lost 4 bases, J lost 3 bases, and 7 bases stayed unmatched. The CDR3 runs to 16 residues. Germline V gives CDR1 SGHDN, CDR2 FVKESK. CDR3 bases: TGTGCCAGCAGCCTCTGGACAGGGGGCTTGGACTATGGCTACACCTTC. Translation: CASSLWTGGLDYGYTF. The full variable domain, with the rest looked up from reference TRBV14 and TRBJ1-2, is EAGVTQFPSHSVIEKGQTVTLRCDPISGHDNLYWYRRVMGKEIKFLLHFVKESKQDESGMPNNRFLAERTGGTYSTLKVQPAELEDSGVYFCASSLWTGGLDYGYTFGSGTRLTVV.

This chain connects TRBV7-6 to TRBJ1-3; D unclear. CDR3 length equals 14 residues. The V end lost 1 base, the J end lost 4 bases, and 8 bases lay between the germline ends. Germline CDR1 SGHVS, CDR2 FNYEAQ. The CDR3 coding sequence is TGTGCCAGCAGCTTAGTCGGAGTAGGAAACACCATATATTTT. As protein: CASSLVGVGNTIYF.

The chain uses TRBV5-1 and TRBJ2-6; TRBD1 agrees at 8 bases. Germline CDR1 reads SGHRS; CDR2 reads YFSETQ. The CDR3 has 18 amino acids. Germline trimming cut 4 bases from V and 0 bases from J; bases unmatched to any gene: 9. The CDR3 nucleotides read TGCGCCAGCAGCCTAAGAGGGACAGGCAGCTCTGGGGCCAACGTCCTGACTTTC. It codes for CASSLRGTGSSGANVLTF.

The rearrangement joins TRBV5-8 to TRBJ1-5, with TRBD1 identical over 8 bases. The V segment lost 4 bases and the J segment 3 bases; nucleotides outside the gene matches: 9. The CDR3 totals 16 residues. The germline gives CDR1 SGHTS, CDR2 YDEGEE. In DNA, the CDR3 is TGTGCCAGCAGCCTAGGACAGGGAGGTCCCAATCAGCCCCAGCATTTT. Encoded protein: CASSLGQGGPNQPQHF.

This clone was observed once. CDR3 sequence reads: CASSWTPDSTDTQYF. The CDR3 nucleotides read TGTGCCAGCAGCTGGACACCAGATAGCACAGATACGCAGTATTTT. The chain joins TRBV6-5 to TRBJ2-3, with D possibly matching TRBD1 (5 bases). From germline, CDR1 is MNHEY and CDR2 SVGAGI. With 6 bases removed from V and 0 bases from J, the gap between germline ends came to 13 bases. CDR3 length equals 15 residues.

This clone showed up just once. The rearrangement joins TRBV28 to TRBJ2-5; D may be TRBD1 (7 bases). CDR3 size: 14 residues. V was shortened by 2 bases and J by 4 bases, with 11 bases between the two germline ends. Germline values: CDR1 MDHEN, CDR2 SYDVKM. CDR3 sequence reads: CASSLSRGAETQYF. The CDR3 nucleotides are TGTGCCAGCAGTTTAAGCAGGGGGGCAGAGACCCAGTACTTC. Filled out from reference TRBV28 and TRBJ2-5, the complete variable domain reads DVKVTQSSRYLVKRTGEKVFLECVQDMDHENMFWYRQDPGLGLRLIYFSYDVKMKEKGDIPEGYSVSREKKERFSLILESASTNQTSMYLCASSLSRGAETQYFGPGTRLLVL.

The gene calls are TRBV3-1 (or the pseudogene TRBV3-2) and TRBJ2-1; TRBD2 matches 14 bases. The CDR3 length is 19 residues. V shed 4 bases and J 2 bases; nucleotides not matched to a gene: 10. The V gene's germline CDR1 is LGHDT and CDR2 YNNKEL (reference sequence). Here the CDR3 reads CASSPPRTSGRPAYNEQFF. The CDR3 DNA sequence: TGTGCCAGCAGCCCACCTAGGACTAGCGGGAGGCCCGCCTACAATGAGCAGTTCTTC.

This clone has only a few counts. The gene calls are TRBV30 and TRBJ1-3; D may be TRBD1 (5 bases). Between the trimmed V and J ends, which lost 4 bases and 2 bases, there was a span of 6 bases. This CDR3 is built from 12 residues. Germline V CDR1 and CDR2: GTSNPN, SVGIG (reference sequence). CDR3 DNA sequence: TGTGCCTGGAAGGGGACTGGAAACACCATATATTTT. Protein product: CAWKGTGNTIYF.

This sequence joins TRBV5-8 and TRBJ1-5, with D perhaps matching TRBD1 (6 bases). This CDR3 region has 16 residues. Germline V CDR1 and CDR2: SGHTS, YDEGEE. With 3 bases removed from V and 0 bases from J, the gap between germline ends came to 13 bases. This CDR3 is CASSSYGQRSNQPQHF. In DNA form, the CDR3 reads TGTGCCAGCAGCTCGTACGGACAGCGTAGCAATCAGCCCCAGCATTTT.

The chain uses TRBV7-9 and TRBJ2-1; a weak D match, TRBD1 (6 bases). V lost 3 bases and J 5 bases, leaving 8 bases between the germline ends. This CDR3 is built from 13 residues. Germline loops: CDR1 SEHNR, CDR2 FQNEAQ (reference sequence). This chain's CDR3 is CASSFTGNNEQFF. The CDR3 region has the DNA TGTGCCAGCAGCTTCACAGGGAACAATGAGCAGTTCTTC.

The chain combines TRBV5-5 with TRBJ2-3; a possible D gene is TRBD1 (5 bases). Trimming removed 2 bases from V and 8 bases from J, with 18 bases in between. The CDR3 is 15 residues long. From germline, CDR1 is SGHKS and CDR2 YYEKEE (reference sequence). CDR3 nucleotides: TGTGCCAGCAGCTTAAAACAGGACGGAACCCTTACGCAGTATTTT. Translation gives CASSLKQDGTLTQYF.

The rearrangement uses TRBV7-7 and TRBJ2-2; TRBD1 matches 8 bases. From germline, CDR1 is SSHAT and CDR2 FNYEAQ (reference sequence). V dropped 6 bases and J dropped 6; count of bases not matched to a gene: 12. CDR3 length: 16 residues. This CDR3 is CASSFGSGGSAGELFF. The CDR3, as DNA: TGTGCCAGCAGTTTTGGGTCAGGGGGCTCGGCCGGGGAGCTGTTTTTT.

CDR3 residues: CASSSGQASNTEAFF. CDR3 DNA sequence: TGTGCCAGCTCATCAGGACAGGCGTCGAACACTGAAGCTTTCTTT. The V gene is TRBV18, the J gene TRBJ1-1; 7 nucleotides line up with TRBD1. This CDR3 region has 15 residues. Germline loops: CDR1 KGHSH, CDR2 LQKENI. V lost 5 bases, J lost 1 base, and 7 bases stayed unmatched.

V gene TRBV2 combines with J gene TRBJ2-1, with a possible D match to TRBD2 (5 bases). V was trimmed by 5 bases and J by 7 bases, leaving 18 bases between them. The CDR3 totals 15 residues. The germline gives CDR1 SNHLY, CDR2 FYNNEI. The CDR3 reads CASSLLPGNGNEQFF. For the CDR3, the DNA is TGTGCCAGCAGTCTACTACCCGGGAACGGGAATGAGCAGTTCTTC.

The J gene is TRBJ2-3, the V gene TRBV7-2; no reliable D call. V gave up 4 bases and J gave up 1 base, with 9 bases separating them. Germline assignment: CDR1 SGHTA and CDR2 FQGNSA. The CDR3 spans 14 residues. CDR3 coding DNA: TGTGCCAGCAGCTCGACGAGCGGCACAGATACGCAGTATTTT. The encoded protein is CASSSTSGTDTQYF.